These T cell receptor beta chains were read from a single sample in a study of cytomegalovirus exposure and HLA in healthy donors. Sequencing was performed with immunoSEQ multiplex PCR; in TCRdb, only in-frame clones are kept and a portion is missing. The repertoire holds under 90,000 clones, with 60% to 80% as singletons. Sequencing used PBMCs. These receptors all come from a man aged 40-50 years in good health and CMV-seronegative. Each CDR3 is given with its conserved first and last residue. A D gene is named only where the DNA matches it firmly. Clone size is shown for a subset of rows, as once, few, many or a class of expanded clone.

cdr3_aa,cdr3_nt,j_call,clone_size,v_call,d_call
CASSSGTGLQTQYF,TGCGCCAGCAGCTCCGGGACAGGGTTGCAGACCCAGTACTTC,TRBJ2-5,-,TRBV5-1,TRBD1
CASSLEPTVPNEKLFF,TGTGCCAGCAGCTTAGAGCCGACAGTGCCTAATGAAAAACTGTTTTTT,TRBJ1-4,-,TRBV11-3,-
CAWSKGAIARTNNEQFF,TGTGCCTGGAGTAAGGGGGCAATAGCGAGGACCAACAATGAGCAGTTCTTC,TRBJ2-1,-,TRBV30,TRBD1
CSARSRETQYF,TGCAGTGCTAGAAGCCGGGAGACCCAGTACTTC,TRBJ2-5,-,TRBV20-1,-
CASSRDRDGSYTF,TGTGCCAGTAGTAGGGACAGGGACGGAAGCTACACCTTC,TRBJ1-2,-,TRBV19,TRBD1
CASSEVTSGGYEQYF,TGTGCCAGCAGTGAGGTGACTAGCGGGGGCTACGAGCAGTACTTC,TRBJ2-7,few,TRBV6-1,TRBD2
CAISPGQGGNEKLFF,TGTGCCATCAGTCCCGGACAGGGAGGTAATGAAAAACTGTTTTTT,TRBJ1-4,-,TRBV10-3,TRBD1
CASTSGTDLYGYTF,TGTGCCAGCACGTCCGGGACAGATCTCTATGGCTACACCTTC,TRBJ1-2,-,TRBV6-1,TRBD1
CASSLPGRTEAFF,TGTGCCAGCAGTTTACCGGGTCGGACTGAAGCTTTCTTT,TRBJ1-1,-,TRBV28,-
CASSLVSDRGLEQYF,TGCGCCAGCAGCTTGGTATCCGACAGGGGGCTCGAGCAGTACTTC,TRBJ2-7,-,TRBV5-1,TRBD1
CASSITKQGQQYF,TGTGCCAGTAGTATCACCAAACAGGGCCAGCAGTACTTC,TRBJ2-7,once,TRBV19,-